The rows below give T cell receptor beta chains drawn from one sample of a study of blood T cell repertoires in COVID-19. Measured with immunoSEQ multiplex PCR; TCRdb has only the in-frame clones, and not every one. The sample includes 310,000 or so clones, around 83% seen only once; the top ten take roughly 1.2%. The sequenced sample was peripheral blood. All receptors derive from a woman aged 50 to 60 with acute or convalescent COVID-19. CDR3s include the opening cysteine and the closing phenylalanine or tryptophan. D genes are given only for firm matches. Only some rows state a clone size, as once, few, many or a class for expanded clones.

CDR3aa | CDR3nt | v_gene | abundance | d_gene | j_gene
CASSLDRQGASDTEAFF | TGTGCCAGCAGCTTAGACAGACAGGGGGCTTCTGACACTGAAGCTTTCTTT | TRBV7-9 | few | TRBD1 | TRBJ1-1
CASSTETGRNTEAFF | TGTGCCAGTAGCACCGAGACAGGGCGGAACACTGAAGCTTTCTTT | TRBV19 | - | TRBD1 | TRBJ1-1
CASSPLSLGVEEKLFF | TGTGCCAGCAGCCCCTTATCTCTAGGGGTCGAAGAAAAACTGTTTTTT | TRBV4-2 | - | - | TRBJ1-4
CASSLAGDPFSGANVLTF | TGTGCCAGCAGCTTGGCCGGGGATCCGTTCTCTGGGGCCAACGTCCTGACTTTC | TRBV5-6 | few | - | TRBJ2-6
CASSYPIDRAWDTEAFF | TGTGCCAGCAGTTACCCTATTGACAGGGCCTGGGACACTGAAGCTTTCTTT | TRBV6-2/TRBV6-3 | - | TRBD1 | TRBJ1-1
CASSPRQGGGEKLFF | TGTGCCAGTAGTCCTAGACAAGGGGGCGGAGAAAAACTGTTTTTT | TRBV19 | - | TRBD1 | TRBJ1-4
CSARQGSGELFF | TGCAGCGCTAGACAGGGGTCCGGGGAGCTGTTTTTT | TRBV29-1 | few | TRBD1 | TRBJ2-2
CASSQGQHGGMNTEAFF | TGTGCCAGCAGCCAGGGCCAACACGGGGGGATGAACACTGAAGCTTTCTTT | TRBV7-9 | - | - | TRBJ1-1
CASSIGQGDNEKLFF | TGTGCCAGTAGTATAGGACAGGGGGATAATGAAAAACTGTTTTTT | TRBV19 | - | TRBD1 | TRBJ1-4
CASSLSGGDTDTQYF | TGCGCCAGCAGCTTGAGCGGGGGGGACACAGATACGCAGTATTTT | TRBV5-1 | once | TRBD2 | TRBJ2-3
CASSRTTIEDTGELFF | TGCGCCAGCAGCCGGACTACAATAGAGGACACCGGGGAGCTGTTTTTT | TRBV5-1 | once | - | TRBJ2-2
CASGTGGSGANVLTF | TGTGCGTCGGGGACAGGGGGCTCTGGGGCCAACGTCCTGACTTTC | TRBV7-6 | - | TRBD1 | TRBJ2-6
CAAWAGRDAYEQYF | TGTGCCGCTTGGGCGGGACGAGATGCCTACGAGCAGTACTTC | TRBV28 | - | - | TRBJ2-7
CASSLASGFEAFF | TGTGCCAGCAGCTTGGCCTCAGGGTTTGAAGCTTTCTTT | TRBV5-6 | - | - | TRBJ1-1
CASSPGTANTEAFF | TGTGCCAGCAGCCCGGGGACAGCCAACACTGAAGCTTTCTTT | TRBV11-3 | - | TRBD1 | TRBJ1-1
CASRTGIEDTGELFF | TGTGCCAGCAGGACAGGGATAGAAGACACCGGGGAGCTGTTTTTT | TRBV6-4 | - | TRBD1 | TRBJ2-2
CASVSGLADNEQFF | TGTGCCAGCGTTTCGGGACTAGCGGACAATGAGCAGTTCTTC | TRBV27 | - | TRBD2 | TRBJ2-1
CASSIGGNQPQHF | TGTGCCAGTAGTATTGGCGGGAATCAGCCCCAGCATTTT | TRBV19 | - | - | TRBJ1-5
CASSFRTPHTDTQYF | TGCGCCAGCAGCTTTCGGACACCTCACACAGATACGCAGTATTTT | TRBV5-1 | - | - | TRBJ2-3
CASSVNSPKFTIYF | TGTGCCAGCAGTGTGAACAGCCCCAAGTTCACCATATATTTT | TRBV25-1 | - | - | TRBJ1-3
CASSLDSGNTGELFF | TGTGCCAGCAGCTTAGATTCAGGGAACACCGGGGAGCTGTTTTTT | TRBV11-3 | - | - | TRBJ2-2
CASKGGGDTDTQYF | TGCGCCAGCAAGGGCGGGGGGGACACAGATACGCAGTATTTT | TRBV5-1 | - | TRBD2 | TRBJ2-3
CASSPPEQGRELFF | TGCGCCAGCAGCCCGCCCGAACAGGGAAGGGAGCTGTTTTTT | TRBV5-1 | - | - | TRBJ2-2
CASSEGAGGREQFF | TGTGCCAGTAGTGAAGGAGCGGGGGGGAGGGAGCAGTTCTTC | TRBV19 | - | TRBD2 | TRBJ2-1
CASSLARTYEQYF | TGTGCCAGCAGCTTGGCGCGGACCTACGAGCAGTACTTC | TRBV5-4 | - | - | TRBJ2-7
CASSSPAAGGYYEQYF | TGTGCCAGCAGCTCCCCGGCTGCGGGAGGGTACTACGAGCAGTACTTC | TRBV7-2 | - | TRBD2 | TRBJ2-7
CASSLSGTEDEKLFF | TGCGCCAGCAGCCTCTCCGGGACAGAAGATGAAAAACTGTTTTTT | TRBV5-1 | - | TRBD1 | TRBJ1-4
CASGRSSSGGYQETQYF | TGCGCCAGCGGCCGGAGTTCTAGCGGGGGGTACCAAGAGACCCAGTACTTC | TRBV5-1 | - | TRBD2 | TRBJ2-5
CASSFQGSLHKTQYF | TGTGCCAGCAGTTTTCAGGGTTCCCTTCATAAGACCCAGTACTTC | TRBV27 | - | - | TRBJ2-5
CASTGQGNQPQHF | TGTGCCAGCACTGGACAGGGAAATCAGCCCCAGCATTTT | TRBV2 | - | TRBD1 | TRBJ1-5
CASSLDSYNEQFF | TGTGCCAGCAGTTTGGACAGCTACAATGAGCAGTTCTTC | TRBV5-4 | - | - | TRBJ2-1
CASGSRDRGHWNF | TGTGCCAGCGGCTCCCGGGACAGGGGGCATTGGAACTTC | TRBV6-5 | once | TRBD1 | TRBJ2-7
CASATIRTSGGDEQFF | TGTGCTAGTGCTACCATTAGGACTAGCGGGGGCGATGAGCAGTTCTTC | TRBV12-5 | - | TRBD2 | TRBJ2-1
CASSLNREYGEQYF | TGTGCCAGCAGCTTGAACAGGGAGTATGGGGAGCAGTACTTC | TRBV11-1 | - | - | TRBJ2-7
CATSDPTSSGQPYGYTF | TGTGCCACCAGTGACCCTACTTCCTCGGGACAACCCTATGGCTACACCTTC | TRBV24-1 | - | - | TRBJ1-2
CASSENTGFYTEAFF | TGTGCCAGCAGTGAAAACACAGGTTTTTACACTGAAGCTTTCTTT | TRBV6-1 | few | - | TRBJ1-1
CASMVAGGQTQYF | TGTGCCAGCATGGTAGCGGGGGGACAGACCCAGTACTTC | TRBV12-3/TRBV12-4 | - | TRBD2 | TRBJ2-5
CASSFEWGTGGTGELFF | TGTGCCAGCAGTTTCGAGTGGGGGACAGGGGGCACCGGGGAGCTGTTTTTT | TRBV28 | - | TRBD1 | TRBJ2-2
CASSLEGHLSGANVLTF | TGTGCCAGCAGCTTGGAGGGACACCTCTCTGGGGCCAACGTCCTGACTTTC | TRBV5-4 | - | - | TRBJ2-6
CASSRLGGDWDTQYF | TGCGCCAGCAGCCGTCTTGGCGGGGATTGGGATACGCAGTATTTT | TRBV4-1 | - | - | TRBJ2-3
CASSRTGYNEQFF | TGTGCCAGCAGCAGGACAGGGTACAATGAGCAGTTCTTC | TRBV7-2 | - | TRBD1 | TRBJ2-1
CASRVGREGIPDTQYF | TGCGCCAGCAGAGTAGGGCGGGAGGGAATCCCAGATACGCAGTATTTT | TRBV5-1 | - | TRBD2 | TRBJ2-3
CASSPSRTNEKLFF | TGTGCCAGCAGCCCCTCTAGAACTAATGAAAAACTGTTTTTT | TRBV7-8 | - | - | TRBJ1-4
CASSRDRGQNIQYF | TGTGCCAGTAGCCGGGACAGGGGCCAAAACATTCAGTACTTC | TRBV19 | few | TRBD1 | TRBJ2-4
CASKVGLNTEAFF | TGTGCCAGCAAGGTTGGGCTGAACACTGAAGCTTTCTTT | TRBV2 | - | - | TRBJ1-1
CAISTGPGLAGSTDTQYF | TGTGCCATCAGTACCGGACCGGGACTAGCGGGTAGCACAGATACGCAGTATTTT | TRBV10-3 | - | TRBD2 | TRBJ2-3
CASSGDRGLSTDTQYF | TGTGCCAGCAGCGGCGACAGGGGGCTGAGCACAGATACGCAGTATTTT | TRBV11-2 | - | TRBD1 | TRBJ2-3
CASSIDAGQGREQYF | TGTGCCAGTAGTATAGATGCGGGACAGGGACGCGAGCAGTACTTC | TRBV19 | - | TRBD1 | TRBJ2-7
CASSLVENQPQHF | TGTGCCAGCAGTTTGGTAGAGAATCAGCCCCAGCATTTT | TRBV12-3/TRBV12-4 | - | - | TRBJ1-5
CASPGQERQPQHF | TGCGCCAGCCCGGGACAGGAGCGACAGCCCCAGCATTTT | TRBV4-1 | - | TRBD1 | TRBJ1-5
CASSSRTGGVNTEAFF | TGCGCCAGCAGCTCCCGGACAGGGGGCGTGAACACTGAAGCTTTCTTT | TRBV5-1 | - | TRBD1 | TRBJ1-1
CASSLQGPEITGELFF | TGCGCCAGCAGCCTCCAGGGGCCCGAAATAACCGGGGAGCTGTTTTTT | TRBV5-1 | - | - | TRBJ2-2
CASRPGNGLETQYF | TGTGCCAGCAGGCCAGGGAACGGGTTAGAGACCCAGTACTTC | TRBV6-5 | few | - | TRBJ2-5
CASSLRLQGHNGYTF | TGTGCCAGCAGCTTACGTTTGCAGGGACATAATGGCTACACCTTC | TRBV7-2 | - | - | TRBJ1-2